The table lists the clone carrying this TCR beta chain with a few counts. The CDR3 loop spans 12 amino acids. After removal of 1 base from V and 3 bases from J, the junction contained 0 bases not matched to a gene. CDR1 GTSNPN and CDR2 SVGIG come from the germline V gene (reference sequence). The data were obtained in a study of blood T cell repertoires in COVID-19. In the original analysis: Amplification from reference gene primers served as the basis for estimated nucleated cell counts. Here immunoSEQ multiplex PCR was the method, and the copy in TCRdb shows in-frame clones only, minus some. Clone size and V and J calls were adopted from that table, with D and trimming inferred from the DNA. The sample records around 56,000 clones, around 80% being singletons.

Sequenced: peripheral blood. The source is a man aged 60 to 69 with acute or convalescent COVID-19. V usage is TRBV30 and J usage is TRBJ2-7; TRBD2 matches at 7 bases. CDR3 loop: CAWSAGGYEQYF. For the CDR3, the DNA is TGTGCCTGGAGTGCGGGGGGCTACGAGCAGTACTTC.